This passage covers 10 T cell receptor beta chains from one sample sequenced in a study of blood T cells in healthy people across ages (dated by TCRdb to 2013 to 2016). Libraries were constructed by 5' RACE. This sample was sequenced with an Illumina HiSeq 2500. A second about 6 to 11 cycle PCR used a sample-barcoded 5' primer and a J-beta primer mix. TCRdb redid the processing of the public reads, applying fastp at Q25 and MiXCR, and retained in-frame beta chains. Each CDR3 protein gets just one entry, which takes the most common genes and DNA from the rows behind it. The sample profile shows about 540,000 distinct CDR3 sequences; less than 25% of them were found once. Of the sample, around 10% falls within the top ten clones. The data also belong to a second study, concerning T cells of mothers and their children.

Sequenced material: blood. The origin of the receptors is a boy between 5 and 17 years old in good health.

This clonotype has a handful of counts. The V call is TRBV6-5, the J call TRBJ2-5, with TRBD1 matching 9 bases. The J call may be wrong; the DNA end is better matched by TRBJ2-1. The germline V gene has CDR1 MNHEY and CDR2 SVGAGI. This CDR3 region has 15 residues. CDR3 amino acids: CASSYQGTGLNEQFF. As DNA, the CDR3 is TGTGCCAGCAGTTACCAAGGGACAGGGTTAAACGAGCAGTTCTTC.

V gene TRBV20-1 combines with J gene TRBJ2-3; 12 positions agree with TRBD2. The CDR3 length is 17 residues. Germline-derived CDR1 and CDR2 are DFQATT and SNEGSKA (reference sequence). V shed 6 bases and J 0 bases; nucleotides not matched to a gene: 10. The CDR3 nucleotides are TGCAGTGCCACGGGACTAGCGGGCCCGAGAAGCACAGATACGCAGTATTTT. It encodes CSATGLAGPRSTDTQYF.

This clonotype has a handful of counts. The chain carries TRBV7-9 and TRBJ2-3; tentatively, D is TRBD1 (6 bases). V was cut by 9 bases and J by 0 bases, with 10 bases left in between. CDR1 SEHNR and CDR2 FQNEAQ come from the germline V gene (reference sequence). CDR3 size: 13 residues. Here the CDR3 reads CASTGQSTDTQYF. CDR3 in DNA: TGTGCCAGTACGGGACAAAGCACAGATACGCAGTATTTT. The variable domain in full, completed from reference TRBV7-9 and TRBJ2-3, reads DTGVSQNPRHKITKRGQNVTFRCDPISEHNRLYWYRQTLGQGPEFLTYFQNEAQLEKSRLLSDRFSAERPKGSFSTLEIQRTEQGDSAMYLCASTGQSTDTQYFGPGTRLTVL.

Concerning this clonotype itself: A read error may be the cause here, since a much bigger clone is one base away. The chain carries TRBV7-2 and TRBJ2-7; 7 bases are shared with TRBD2. This CDR3 has 16 amino acids. The germline V gene encodes CDR1 SGHTA and CDR2 FQGNSA. Trimming cost V 8 bases and J 1 base; bases outside gene matches: 14. The CDR3 sequence: CASGPWGAGLSYEQYF. The CDR3 DNA follows: TGTGCCAGCGGCCCCTGGGGAGCGGGACTTTCCTACGAGCAGTACTTC.

Here the CDR3 reads CSVATYNEQFF. In DNA, the CDR3 is TGCAGCGTGGCTACTTACAATGAGCAGTTCTTC. The genes are TRBV29-1 and TRBJ2-1, with unresolved D. The germline gives CDR1 SQVTM, CDR2 ANQGSEA. This CDR3 has 11 residues. V was clipped by 6 bases and J by 4 bases, with 7 bases between them.

The chain couples TRBV13 to TRBJ2-7, with 12 bases lining up with TRBD1. With V trimmed by 5 bases and J by 2 bases, 10 bases remained unmatched. This CDR3 contains 17 residues. Germline values: CDR1 PRHDT, CDR2 FYEKMQ (reference sequence). This CDR3 reads CASSPRPGQGAAYEQYF. The CDR3 nucleotides are TGTGCCAGCAGCCCTAGACCGGGACAGGGGGCGGCCTACGAGCAGTACTTC. The full variable domain, with the rest looked up from reference TRBV13 and TRBJ2-7, is AAGVIQSPRHLIKEKRETATLKCYPIPRHDTVYWYQQGPGQDPQFLISFYEKMQSDKGSIPDRFSAQQFSDYHSELNMSSLELGDSALYFCASSPRPGQGAAYEQYFGPGTRLTVT.

This clonotype was detected only a few times. The chain carries TRBV7-3 and TRBJ2-1; D is unclear. The CDR3 is made up of 14 amino acids. V was trimmed by 2 bases and J by 5 bases, leaving 10 bases between them. Germline CDR1 SGHTA, CDR2 FQGTGA. The CDR3 sequence is CASSLSNRDNEQFF. The CDR3 DNA is TGTGCCAGCAGCTTATCAAACCGAGACAATGAGCAGTTCTTC.

This clonotype was picked up a small number of times. The V gene is TRBV11-2, the J gene TRBJ2-5; 9 positions agree with TRBD2. The J call may be wrong; the DNA end is better matched by TRBJ2-1. This CDR3 has 15 residues. Germline V CDR1 and CDR2: SGHAT, FQNNGV. CDR3 in amino acids: CASSPISGGINEQFF. The CDR3 DNA sequence: TGTGCCAGCAGCCCCATTAGCGGGGGAATTAATGAGCAGTTCTTC.

The V call is TRBV2, the J call TRBJ1-2, with 7 bases matching TRBD1. Germline trimming cut 3 bases from V and 4 bases from J; bases unmatched to any gene: 8. This CDR3 spans 15 amino acids. CDR1 is SNHLY and CDR2 is FYNNEI in the germline V gene. The CDR3 region has the DNA TGTGCCAGCAGTGATACAGGGGCCGGCTCCTATGGCTACACCTTC. Translating it yields CASSDTGAGSYGYTF.

This clonotype was seen a handful of times. The DNA of the CDR3 is TGTGCCAGCAGTCCGGAGGGCCTCTATGGCTACACCTTC. Its protein is CASSPEGLYGYTF. J is TRBJ1-2 and V is TRBV12-3 or TRBV12-4; no clear D gene. The V end was cut by 5 bases, the J end by 4 bases, with 11 bases between. The CDR3 is made up of 13 amino acids.